The 15 T cell receptor beta chains listed next were all sequenced from one sample in a study of blood T cell repertoires in COVID-19. The data were produced by immunoSEQ multiplex PCR, yet TCRdb's version contains in-frame clones alone and is incomplete. The table shows around 150,000 clones, with around 84% occurring only once. Sequenced sample: peripheral blood. The receptor source for this set is an older man with acute or convalescent COVID-19.

The gene calls are TRBV5-1 and TRBJ2-7; 10 bases line up with TRBD1. The germline V gene encodes CDR1 SGHRS and CDR2 YFSETQ. The length of the CDR3 is 14 residues. The V segment lost 4 bases and the J segment 4 bases; nucleotides outside the gene matches: 5. The CDR3 coding sequence is TGCGCCAGCAGCCCCCGGGACAGGGGATACGAGCAGTACTTC. Translation gives CASSPRDRGYEQYF.

The chain combines TRBV6-5 with TRBJ2-7; no clear D. With 4 bases removed from V and 6 bases from J, the gap between germline ends came to 10 bases. CDR3 size: 12 residues. Germline CDR1 reads MNHEY; CDR2 reads SVGAGI. Here the CDR3 DNA reads TGTGCCAGCAGTTCGCAAATTAGCGAGCAGTACTTC. Protein: CASSSQISEQYF.

V usage is TRBV28 and J usage is TRBJ2-2; D might be TRBD1 (6 bases). This CDR3 has 17 residues. The germline gives CDR1 MDHEN, CDR2 SYDVKM. V lost 4 bases, J lost 1 base, and 16 bases lay in between. CDR3 in DNA: TGTGCCAGCAGTTCGTGGGGCAGGGGTGGGAACACCGGGGAGCTGTTTTTT. Residues: CASSSWGRGGNTGELFF.

The chain has TRBV10-2 and TRBJ2-1; no clear D gene. CDR1 and CDR2 (germline): WSHSY, SAAADI. This CDR3 has 14 residues. Trimming took off 7 bases at V and 0 bases at J, with 10 bases between the two ends. This CDR3 reads CASNERGSYNEQFF. The CDR3 bases are TGCGCCAGCAACGAGCGAGGCTCCTACAATGAGCAGTTCTTC.

The chain recombines TRBV28 with TRBJ2-7, with D unclear. The CDR3 covers 13 residues. V dropped 4 bases and J dropped 2 bases, with 9 bases sitting between them. The germline V gene encodes CDR1 MDHEN and CDR2 SYDVKM. Here the CDR3 reads CASSSAATYEQYF. In DNA, the CDR3 is TGTGCCAGCAGTTCCGCGGCGACCTACGAGCAGTACTTC.

The rearrangement joins TRBV2 to TRBJ2-4, with a possible D match to TRBD2 (5 bases). CDR3 size: 14 residues. Germline V gene lookup returns CDR1 SNHLY and CDR2 FYNNEI. Trimming removed 6 bases from V and 6 bases from J, with 15 bases in between. The CDR3 nucleotides are TGTGCCAGCAGCCTAAACAAAGCGGTAAACATTCAGTACTTC. Its protein product is CASSLNKAVNIQYF.

The rearrangement links TRBV7-3 to TRBJ2-1, with TRBD2 matching over 14 bases. The ends lost 4 bases at V and 4 bases at J; junction bases unmatched: 6. Germline V gene sequence: CDR1 SGHTA, CDR2 FQGTGA. The CDR3 has 17 amino acids. CDR3 amino acids: CASSSKGTSGRYNEQFF. In nucleotides, the CDR3 is TGTGCCAGCAGCTCGAAAGGGACTAGCGGGAGATACAATGAGCAGTTCTTC.

This clone was observed a single time. The chain recombines TRBV5-4 with TRBJ1-5, with 10 nucleotides matching TRBD1. The CDR3 is 15 amino acids. Germline values: CDR1 SGHNT, CDR2 YYREEE (reference sequence). Germline trimming cut 0 bases from V and 8 bases from J; bases unmatched to any gene: 5. CDR3 nucleotides: TGTGCCAGCAGCTTGGGAGACAGGGGGCGGGAGCCCCAGCATTTT. Translated: CASSLGDRGREPQHF. Using reference TRBV5-4 and TRBJ1-5 for the parts outside the CDR3, the full variable domain is ETGVTQSPTHLIKTRGQQVTLRCSSQSGHNTVSWYQQALGQGPQFIFQYYREEENGRGNFPPRFSGLQFPNYSSELNVNALELDDSALYLCASSLGDRGREPQHFGDGTRLSIL.

The V call is TRBV18, the J call TRBJ2-2, with D possibly TRBD1 on 7 matching bases. CDR1 and CDR2 (germline): KGHSH, LQKENI. This CDR3 contains 16 residues. V lost 4 bases and J 5 bases, leaving 17 bases between the germline ends. CDR3 in DNA: TGTGCCAGCTCACGACAGGGAGGTGGTTGGACCGGGGAGCTGTTTTTT. This translates into CASSRQGGGWTGELFF.

The V and J genes are TRBV5-5 and TRBJ2-7, with 7 bases that match TRBD1. The V gene end was trimmed by 6 bases and the J gene end by 6 bases; junction bases not matched to a gene: 15. There are 15 residues in the CDR3. Germline CDR1 and CDR2: SGHKS and YYEKEE (reference sequence). In DNA form, the CDR3 reads TGTGCCAGCACCCAGGTACAGGGGAGCGTTGCCGAGCAGTACTTC. Encoded protein: CASTQVQGSVAEQYF.

V is TRBV19 and J is TRBJ1-3; 11 bases agree with TRBD1. V lost 7 bases to trimming and J lost 4 bases; unmatched junction nucleotides: 12. CDR1 and CDR2 from the germline V gene are LNHDA and SQIVND (reference sequence). CDR3 size: 17 residues. The CDR3 loop is CASTERWGQGVGNTIYF. The CDR3 DNA sequence: TGTGCCAGTACCGAAAGGTGGGGACAGGGGGTCGGAAACACCATATATTTT.

J is TRBJ2-3 and V is TRBV2; possibly TRBD2 for D (5 bases). CDR3 length equals 15 residues. Between the trimmed V and J ends, which lost 0 bases and 5 bases, there was a span of 12 bases. Germline V CDR1 and CDR2: SNHLY, FYNNEI. CDR3 sequence (DNA): TGTGCCAGCAGTGAAGCGCTTCTAGCCGGAGATACGCAGTATTTT. Its translation is CASSEALLAGDTQYF.

The CDR3 bases are TGTGCCAGCAGCTTAGGGACGGGGGGGCTCCGGGAGCTGTTTTTT. It specifies CASSLGTGGLRELFF. The genes are TRBV7-2 and TRBJ2-2; TRBD2 matches at 8 bases. CDR3 length: 15 amino acids. V lost 1 base and J lost 9; bases outside the gene matches: 7. In germline, CDR1 is SGHTA, CDR2 FQGNSA.

The genes are TRBV9 and TRBJ2-1; D gene ambiguous. V was trimmed by 3 bases and J by 4 bases, leaving 8 bases between them. The CDR3 sequence is 13 residues long. Per the germline V gene, CDR1 is SGDLS and CDR2 is YYNGEE. The CDR3 region is CASSADTYNEQFF. As DNA, the CDR3 is TGTGCCAGCAGCGCCGACACTTACAATGAGCAGTTCTTC. Full variable domain (outside the CDR3, taken from reference TRBV9 and TRBJ2-1): DSGVTQTPKHLITATGQRVTLRCSPRSGDLSVYWYQQSLDQGLQFLIQYYNGEERAKGNILERFSAQQFPDLHSELNLSSLELGDSALYFCASSADTYNEQFFGPGTRLTVL.

The CDR3 DNA follows: TGTGCCAGCAGCCGTGACAGGGCAGGCACAGATACGCAGTATTTT. Its protein is CASSRDRAGTDTQYF. The chain couples TRBV6-5 to TRBJ2-3; 7 positions match TRBD1. The CDR3 has 15 residues. The J segment lost 1 base and the V segment lost 6 bases, leaving 7 bases of the junction unmatched. From germline, CDR1 is MNHEY and CDR2 SVGAGI.